This T cell receptor (beta chain) was retrieved from a study of cytomegalovirus exposure and HLA in healthy donors. The study, taken as a whole, reports: A later analysis linked a missense DCLRE1C variant to TCR beta V- and J-gene trimming. Many donors shared some public TCRs, even though most TCR sequences were rare.

In germline, CDR1 is LNHDA, CDR2 SQIVND (reference sequence). V was trimmed by 2 bases and J by 1 base, leaving 14 bases between them. The CDR3 has 16 amino acids. PCR employed 60 Vbeta and 13 Jbeta primers. Measured with immunoSEQ multiplex PCR; TCRdb has only the in-frame clones, and not every one. The table has over 100,000 clones, about 86% seen once. When sampled, the donors appeared nominally healthy, though they likely had unrecorded immune exposures. Points on this clone: Its antigen is not identified.

Sequenced input: PBMCs. V gene TRBV19 combines with J gene TRBJ1-1; D is perhaps TRBD1 (6 bases). This sequence originates from a woman aged 30 to 39 in good health and CMV-seronegative. The CDR3 loop reads CASSINGGGKNTEAFF. CDR3 coding DNA: TGTGCCAGTAGTATAAACGGGGGGGGCAAGAACACTGAAGCTTTCTTT.